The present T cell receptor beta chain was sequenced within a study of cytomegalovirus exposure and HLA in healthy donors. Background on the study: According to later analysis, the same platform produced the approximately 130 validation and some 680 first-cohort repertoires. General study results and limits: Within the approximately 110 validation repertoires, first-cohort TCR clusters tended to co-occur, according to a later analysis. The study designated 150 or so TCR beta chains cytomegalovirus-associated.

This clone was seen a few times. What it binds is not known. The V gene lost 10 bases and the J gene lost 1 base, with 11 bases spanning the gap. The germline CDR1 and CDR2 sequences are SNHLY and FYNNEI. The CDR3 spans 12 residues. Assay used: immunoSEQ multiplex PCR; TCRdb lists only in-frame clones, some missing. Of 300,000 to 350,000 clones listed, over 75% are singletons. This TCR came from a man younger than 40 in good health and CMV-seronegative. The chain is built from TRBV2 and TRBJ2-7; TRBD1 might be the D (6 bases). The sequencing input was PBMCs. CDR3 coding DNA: TGTGCCACCTTACAGGGTTCCTACGAGCAGTACTTC. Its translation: CATLQGSYEQYF.